This T cell receptor (beta chain) was observed in a study of T cell repertoires in cytomegalovirus infection. Study findings and constraints: HLA-C-restricted CMV clonotypes gave the most frequent clonotype in two of eight donors.

From the reads, TCRdb called clonotypes with MiXCR, one entry per CDR3 protein. The sample lists 55,000 to 85,000 distinct CDR3 sequences; under 5% were seen once. This clonotype was counted at least ten times. What it recognizes is unknown. V shed 5 bases, J shed 1 base, and the junction held 7 bases outside the gene matches. The CDR3 spans 15 residues. CDR1 and CDR2 from the germline V gene are SGHTA and FQGNSA. The rearrangement links TRBV7-2 to TRBJ2-5, with TRBD2 matching 7 bases. The clonotype originates from a human donor in good health (CMV status not recorded). Some clones in this sample may be carry-over from other donors' samples. The sample was PBMCs. CDR3 DNA: TGTGCCAGCAGCCCCGGGGGGAGGTCCCAAGAGACCCAGTACTTC. It yields the protein CASSPGGRSQETQYF. The variable domain in full, completed from reference TRBV7-2 and TRBJ2-5, reads GAGVSQSPSNKVTEKGKDVELRCDPISGHTALYWYRQSLGQGLEFLIYFQGNSAPDKSGLPSDRFSAERTGGSVSTLTIQRTQQEDSAVYLCASSPGGRSQETQYFGPGTRLLVL.